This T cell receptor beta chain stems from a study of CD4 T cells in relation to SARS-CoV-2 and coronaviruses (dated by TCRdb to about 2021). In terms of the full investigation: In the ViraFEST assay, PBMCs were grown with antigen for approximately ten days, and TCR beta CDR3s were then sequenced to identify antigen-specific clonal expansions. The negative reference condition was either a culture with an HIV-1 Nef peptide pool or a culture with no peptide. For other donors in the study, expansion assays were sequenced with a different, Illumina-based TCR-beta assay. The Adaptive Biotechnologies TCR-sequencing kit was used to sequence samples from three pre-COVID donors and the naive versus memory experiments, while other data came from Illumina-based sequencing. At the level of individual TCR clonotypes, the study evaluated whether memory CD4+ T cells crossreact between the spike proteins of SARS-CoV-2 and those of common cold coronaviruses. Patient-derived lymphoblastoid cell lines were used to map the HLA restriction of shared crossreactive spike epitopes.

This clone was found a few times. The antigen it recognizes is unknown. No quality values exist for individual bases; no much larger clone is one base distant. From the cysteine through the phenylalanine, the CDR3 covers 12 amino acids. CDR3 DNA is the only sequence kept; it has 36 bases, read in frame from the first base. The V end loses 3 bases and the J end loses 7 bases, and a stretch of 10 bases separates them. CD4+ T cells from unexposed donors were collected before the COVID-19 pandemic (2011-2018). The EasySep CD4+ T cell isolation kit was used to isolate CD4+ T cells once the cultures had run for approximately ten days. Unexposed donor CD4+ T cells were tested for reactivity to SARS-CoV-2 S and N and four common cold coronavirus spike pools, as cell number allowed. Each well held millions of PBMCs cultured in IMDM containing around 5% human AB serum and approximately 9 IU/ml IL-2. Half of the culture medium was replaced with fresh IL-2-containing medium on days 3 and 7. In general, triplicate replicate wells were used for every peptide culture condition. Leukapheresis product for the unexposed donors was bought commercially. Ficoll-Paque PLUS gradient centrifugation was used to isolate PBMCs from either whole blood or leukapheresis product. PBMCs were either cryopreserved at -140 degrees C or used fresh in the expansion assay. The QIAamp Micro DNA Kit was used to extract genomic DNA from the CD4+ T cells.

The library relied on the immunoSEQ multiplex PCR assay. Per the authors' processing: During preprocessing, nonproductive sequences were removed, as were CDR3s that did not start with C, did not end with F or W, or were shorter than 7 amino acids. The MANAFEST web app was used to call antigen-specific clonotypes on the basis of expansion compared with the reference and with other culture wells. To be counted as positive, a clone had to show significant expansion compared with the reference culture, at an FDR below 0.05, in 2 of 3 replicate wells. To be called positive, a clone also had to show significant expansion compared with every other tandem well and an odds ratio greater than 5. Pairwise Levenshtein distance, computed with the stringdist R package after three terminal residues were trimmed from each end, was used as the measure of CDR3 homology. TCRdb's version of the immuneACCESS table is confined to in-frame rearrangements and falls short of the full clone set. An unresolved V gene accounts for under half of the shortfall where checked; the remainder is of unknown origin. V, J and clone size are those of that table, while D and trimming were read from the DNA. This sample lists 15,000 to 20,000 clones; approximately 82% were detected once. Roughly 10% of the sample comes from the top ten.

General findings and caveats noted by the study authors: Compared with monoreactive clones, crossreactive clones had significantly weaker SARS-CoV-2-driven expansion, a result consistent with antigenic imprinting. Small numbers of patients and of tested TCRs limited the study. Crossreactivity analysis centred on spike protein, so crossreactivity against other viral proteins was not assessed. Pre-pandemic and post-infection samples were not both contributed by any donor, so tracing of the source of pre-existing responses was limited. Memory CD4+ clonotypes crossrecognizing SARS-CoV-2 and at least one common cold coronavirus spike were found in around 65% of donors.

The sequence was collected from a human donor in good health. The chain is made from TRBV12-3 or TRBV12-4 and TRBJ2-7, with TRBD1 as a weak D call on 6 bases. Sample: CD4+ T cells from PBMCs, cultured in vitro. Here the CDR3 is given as CASSFLRGEQYF. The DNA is TGTGCCAGCAGTTTCCTGAGGGGGGAGCAGTACTTC.